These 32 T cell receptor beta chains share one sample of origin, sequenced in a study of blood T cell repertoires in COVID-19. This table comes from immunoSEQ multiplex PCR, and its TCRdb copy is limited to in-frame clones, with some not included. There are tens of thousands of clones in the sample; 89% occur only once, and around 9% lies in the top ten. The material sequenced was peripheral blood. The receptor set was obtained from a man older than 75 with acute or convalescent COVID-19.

DNA for the CDR3: TGTGCCAGCAGTGAATTGGAGGGACCGGGCACTGAAGCTTTCTTT. It encodes CASSELEGPGTEAFF. The chain employs TRBV6-1 and TRBJ1-1; D is possibly TRBD1 (5 bases). CDR3 length: 15 amino acids. The V end was cut by 2 bases, the J end by 4 bases, with 14 bases between. Germline V gene sequence: CDR1 MNHNS, CDR2 SASEGT.

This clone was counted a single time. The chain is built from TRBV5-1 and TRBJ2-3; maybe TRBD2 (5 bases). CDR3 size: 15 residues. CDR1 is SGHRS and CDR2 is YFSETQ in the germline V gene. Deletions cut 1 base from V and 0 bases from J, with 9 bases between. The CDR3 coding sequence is TGCGCCAGCAGCTTGAACAGCGGTAGCACAGATACGCAGTATTTT. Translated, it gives CASSLNSGSTDTQYF.

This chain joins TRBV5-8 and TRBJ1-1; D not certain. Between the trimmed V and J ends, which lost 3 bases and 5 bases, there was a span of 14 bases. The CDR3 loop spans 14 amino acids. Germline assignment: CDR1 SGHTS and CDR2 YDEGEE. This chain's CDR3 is CASSSPGKGTEAFF. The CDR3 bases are TGTGCCAGCAGCTCGCCGGGAAAAGGGACTGAAGCTTTCTTT.

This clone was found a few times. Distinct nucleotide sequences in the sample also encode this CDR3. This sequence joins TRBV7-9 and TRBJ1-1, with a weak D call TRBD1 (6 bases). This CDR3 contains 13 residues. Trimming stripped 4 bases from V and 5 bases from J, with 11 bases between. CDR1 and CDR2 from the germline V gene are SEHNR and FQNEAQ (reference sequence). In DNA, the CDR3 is TGTGCCAGCAGCTCACAAGGGGGAACTGAAGCTTTCTTT. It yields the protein CASSSQGGTEAFF.

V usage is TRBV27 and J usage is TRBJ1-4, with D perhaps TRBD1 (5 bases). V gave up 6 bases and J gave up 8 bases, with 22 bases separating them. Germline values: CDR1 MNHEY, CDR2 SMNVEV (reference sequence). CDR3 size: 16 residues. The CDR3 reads CASSPYRDSPGEKLFF. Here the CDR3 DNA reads TGTGCCAGCAGCCCTTACCGGGACTCACCGGGGGAAAAACTGTTTTTT.

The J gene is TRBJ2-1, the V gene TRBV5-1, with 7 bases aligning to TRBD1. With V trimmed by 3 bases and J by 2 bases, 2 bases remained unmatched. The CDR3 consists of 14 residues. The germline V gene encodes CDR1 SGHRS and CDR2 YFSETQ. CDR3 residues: CASSSQGAYNEQFF. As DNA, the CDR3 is TGCGCCAGCAGCTCTCAGGGGGCCTACAATGAGCAGTTCTTC.

The CDR3 loop reads CASSPEPGGPSYGYTF. CDR3 coding DNA: TGTGCCAGCTCACCAGAGCCCGGGGGTCCTTCCTATGGCTACACCTTC. V and J are TRBV18 and TRBJ1-2; TRBD1 is a possible D gene (5 bases). Trimming took off 2 bases at V and 4 bases at J, with 17 bases between the two ends. Germline CDR1 reads KGHSH; CDR2 reads LQKENI. This CDR3 contains 16 residues. Full variable domain (remainder filled in from reference TRBV18 and TRBJ1-2): NAGVMQNPRHLVRRRGQEARLRCSPMKGHSHVYWYRQLPEEGLKFMVYLQKENIIDESGMPKERFSAEFPKEGPSILRIQQVVRGDSAAYFCASSPEPGGPSYGYTFGSGTRLTVV.

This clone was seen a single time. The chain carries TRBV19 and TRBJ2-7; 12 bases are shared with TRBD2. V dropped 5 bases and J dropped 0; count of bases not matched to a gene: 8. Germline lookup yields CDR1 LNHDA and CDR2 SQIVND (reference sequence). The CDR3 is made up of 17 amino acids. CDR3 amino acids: CASSPRTSGILSYEQYF. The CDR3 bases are TGTGCCAGTAGTCCCCGGACTAGCGGGATCCTCTCCTACGAGCAGTACTTC.

This CDR3 is CSASGWDRGEAFF. The CDR3 region has the DNA TGCAGTGCTAGTGGGTGGGACAGGGGGGAAGCTTTCTTT. V is TRBV20-1 and J is TRBJ1-1; 11 bases match TRBD1. The junction had 5 bases not matched to a gene; V was cut back by 3 bases and J by 8 bases. Looked up from germline, CDR1 is DFQATT and CDR2 is SNEGSKA (reference sequence). This CDR3 contains 13 residues.

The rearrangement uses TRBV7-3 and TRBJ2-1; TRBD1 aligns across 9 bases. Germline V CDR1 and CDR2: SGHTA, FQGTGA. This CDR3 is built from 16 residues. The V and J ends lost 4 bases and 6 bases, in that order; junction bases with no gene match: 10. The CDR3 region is CASSSPDRGRGNEQFF. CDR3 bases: TGTGCCAGCAGCTCACCGGACAGGGGTCGAGGCAATGAGCAGTTCTTC.

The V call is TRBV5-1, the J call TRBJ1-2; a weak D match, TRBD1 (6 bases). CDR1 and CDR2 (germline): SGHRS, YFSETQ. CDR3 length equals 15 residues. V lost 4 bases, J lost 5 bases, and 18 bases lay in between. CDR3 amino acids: CASSPGQGYRYGYTF. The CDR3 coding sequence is TGCGCCAGCAGCCCCGGCCAGGGGTATCGGTATGGCTACACCTTC.

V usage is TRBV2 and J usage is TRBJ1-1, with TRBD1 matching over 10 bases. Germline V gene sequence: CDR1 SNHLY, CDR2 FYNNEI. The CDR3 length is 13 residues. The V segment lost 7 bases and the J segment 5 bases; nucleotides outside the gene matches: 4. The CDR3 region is CASIRTGGTEAFF. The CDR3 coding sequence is TGTGCCAGCATTCGGACAGGGGGAACTGAAGCTTTCTTT. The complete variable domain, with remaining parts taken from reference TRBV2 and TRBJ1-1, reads EPEVTQTPSHQVTQMGQEVILRCVPISNHLYFYWYRQILGQKVEFLVSFYNNEISEKSEIFDDQFSVERPDGSNFTLKIRSTKLEDSAMYFCASIRTGGTEAFFGQGTRLTVV.

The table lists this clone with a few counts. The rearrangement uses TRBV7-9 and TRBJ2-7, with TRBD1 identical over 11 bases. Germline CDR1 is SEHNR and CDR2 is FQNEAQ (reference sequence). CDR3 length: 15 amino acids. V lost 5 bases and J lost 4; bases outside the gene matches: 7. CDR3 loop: CASSLGRDRGYEQYF. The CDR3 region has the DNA TGTGCCAGCAGCCTAGGCCGGGACAGGGGGTACGAGCAGTACTTC.

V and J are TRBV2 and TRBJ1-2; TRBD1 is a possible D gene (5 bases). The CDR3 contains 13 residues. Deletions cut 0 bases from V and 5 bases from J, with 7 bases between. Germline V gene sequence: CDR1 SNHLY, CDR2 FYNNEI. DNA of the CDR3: TGTGCCAGCAGTGAAGCCAGGGAATATGGCTACACCTTC. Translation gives CASSEAREYGYTF.

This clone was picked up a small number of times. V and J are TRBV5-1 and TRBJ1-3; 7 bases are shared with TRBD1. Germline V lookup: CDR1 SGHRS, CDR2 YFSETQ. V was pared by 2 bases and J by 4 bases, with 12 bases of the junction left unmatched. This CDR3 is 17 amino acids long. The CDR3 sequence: CASSFGVTGETGNTIYF. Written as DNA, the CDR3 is TGCGCCAGCAGCTTTGGGGTTACAGGGGAAACAGGAAACACCATATATTTT.

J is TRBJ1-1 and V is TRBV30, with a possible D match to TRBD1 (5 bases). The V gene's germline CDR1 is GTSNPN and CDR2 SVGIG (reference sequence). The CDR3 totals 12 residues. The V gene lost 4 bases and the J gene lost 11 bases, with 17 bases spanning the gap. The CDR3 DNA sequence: TGTGCCTGGACGATTTCCGAAGGGGTTGCTTTCTTT. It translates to CAWTISEGVAFF. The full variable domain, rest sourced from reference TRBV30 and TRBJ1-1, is SQTIHQWPATLVQPVGSPLSLECTVEGTSNPNLYWYRQAAGRGLQLLFYSVGIGQISSEVPQNLSASRPQDRQFILSSKKLLLSDSGFYLCAWTISEGVAFFGQGTRLTVV.

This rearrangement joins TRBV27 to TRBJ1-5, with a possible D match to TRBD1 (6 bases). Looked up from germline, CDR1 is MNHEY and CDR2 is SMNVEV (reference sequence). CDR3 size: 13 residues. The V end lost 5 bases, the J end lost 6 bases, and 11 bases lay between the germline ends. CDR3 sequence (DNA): TGTGCCAGCAGTCCTCAGGGGACTCAGCCCCAGCATTTT. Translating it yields CASSPQGTQPQHF.

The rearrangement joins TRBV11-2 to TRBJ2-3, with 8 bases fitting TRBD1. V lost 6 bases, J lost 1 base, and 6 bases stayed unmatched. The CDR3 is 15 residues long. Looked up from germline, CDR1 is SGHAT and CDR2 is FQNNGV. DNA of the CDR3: TGTGCCAGCAGTCTGGGACAGGTTGGCACAGATACGCAGTATTTT. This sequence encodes CASSLGQVGTDTQYF.

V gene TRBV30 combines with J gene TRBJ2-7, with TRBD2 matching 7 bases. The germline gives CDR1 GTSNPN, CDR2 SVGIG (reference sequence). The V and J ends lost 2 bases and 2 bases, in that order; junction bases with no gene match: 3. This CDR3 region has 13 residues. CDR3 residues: CAWSPGTTYEQYF. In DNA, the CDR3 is TGTGCCTGGAGTCCCGGGACTACCTACGAGCAGTACTTC.

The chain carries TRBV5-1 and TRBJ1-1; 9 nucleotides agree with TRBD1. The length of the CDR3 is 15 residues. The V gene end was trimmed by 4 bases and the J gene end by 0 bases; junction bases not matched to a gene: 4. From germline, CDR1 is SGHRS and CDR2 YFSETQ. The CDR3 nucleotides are TGCGCCAGCAGCCCGGGACAGGGCTTGAACACTGAAGCTTTCTTT. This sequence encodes CASSPGQGLNTEAFF. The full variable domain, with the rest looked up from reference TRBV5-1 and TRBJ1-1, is KAGVTQTPRYLIKTRGQQVTLSCSPISGHRSVSWYQQTPGQGLQFLFEYFSETQRNKGNFPGRFSGRQFSNSRSEMNVSTLELGDSALYLCASSPGQGLNTEAFFGQGTRLTVV.

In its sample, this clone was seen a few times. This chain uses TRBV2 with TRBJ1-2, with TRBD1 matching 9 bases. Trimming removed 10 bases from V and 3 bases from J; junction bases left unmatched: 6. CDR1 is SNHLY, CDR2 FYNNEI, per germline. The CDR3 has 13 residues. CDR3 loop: CANRDRAHYGYTF. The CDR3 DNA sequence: TGTGCCAACCGGGACAGGGCTCACTATGGCTACACCTTC.

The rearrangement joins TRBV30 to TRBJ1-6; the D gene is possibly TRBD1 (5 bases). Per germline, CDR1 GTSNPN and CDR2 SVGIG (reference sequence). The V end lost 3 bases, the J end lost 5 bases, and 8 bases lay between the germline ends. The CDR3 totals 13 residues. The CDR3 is CAWRQGNNSPLHF. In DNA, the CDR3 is TGTGCCTGGAGGCAGGGAAATAATTCACCCCTCCACTTT.

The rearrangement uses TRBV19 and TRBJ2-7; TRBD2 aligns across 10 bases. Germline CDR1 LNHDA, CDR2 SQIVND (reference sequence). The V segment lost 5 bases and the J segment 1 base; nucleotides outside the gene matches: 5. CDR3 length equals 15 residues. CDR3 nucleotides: TGTGCCAGTAGTCAGCGGGGGGGCATTTCCTACGAGCAGTACTTC. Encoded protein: CASSQRGGISYEQYF. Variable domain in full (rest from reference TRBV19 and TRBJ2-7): DGGITQSPKYLFRKEGQNVTLSCEQNLNHDAMYWYRQDPGQGLRLIYYSQIVNDFQKGDIAEGYSVSREKKESFPLTVTSAQKNPTAFYLCASSQRGGISYEQYFGPGTRLTVT.

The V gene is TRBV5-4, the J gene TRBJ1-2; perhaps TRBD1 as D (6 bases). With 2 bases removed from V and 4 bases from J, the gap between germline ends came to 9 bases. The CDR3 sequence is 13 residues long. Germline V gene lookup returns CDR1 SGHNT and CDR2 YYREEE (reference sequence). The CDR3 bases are TGTGCCAGCAGCTTAGGGGGTCCCTATGGCTACACCTTC. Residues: CASSLGGPYGYTF.

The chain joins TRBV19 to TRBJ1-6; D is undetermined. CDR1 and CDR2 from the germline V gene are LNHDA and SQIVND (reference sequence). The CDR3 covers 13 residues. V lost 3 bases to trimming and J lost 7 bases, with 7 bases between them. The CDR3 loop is CASSMAENSPLHF. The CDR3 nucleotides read TGTGCCAGTAGTATGGCGGAAAATTCACCCCTCCACTTT. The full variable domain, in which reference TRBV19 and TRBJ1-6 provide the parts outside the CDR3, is DGGITQSPKYLFRKEGQNVTLSCEQNLNHDAMYWYRQDPGQGLRLIYYSQIVNDFQKGDIAEGYSVSREKKESFPLTVTSAQKNPTAFYLCASSMAENSPLHFGNGTRLTVT.

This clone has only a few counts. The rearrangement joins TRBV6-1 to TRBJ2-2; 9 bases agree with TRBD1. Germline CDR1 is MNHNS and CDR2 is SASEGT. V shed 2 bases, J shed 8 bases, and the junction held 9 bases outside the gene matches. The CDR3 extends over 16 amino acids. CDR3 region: CASSERLWGQGGELFF. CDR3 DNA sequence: TGTGCCAGCAGTGAAAGATTGTGGGGACAGGGAGGGGAGCTGTTTTTT.

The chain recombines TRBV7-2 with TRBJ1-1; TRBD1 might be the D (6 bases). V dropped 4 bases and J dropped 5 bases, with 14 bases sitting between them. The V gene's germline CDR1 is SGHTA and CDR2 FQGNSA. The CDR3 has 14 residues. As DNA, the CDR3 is TGTGCCAGCAGCTGGGGCAGGGGAGGGACTGAAGCTTTCTTT. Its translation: CASSWGRGGTEAFF.

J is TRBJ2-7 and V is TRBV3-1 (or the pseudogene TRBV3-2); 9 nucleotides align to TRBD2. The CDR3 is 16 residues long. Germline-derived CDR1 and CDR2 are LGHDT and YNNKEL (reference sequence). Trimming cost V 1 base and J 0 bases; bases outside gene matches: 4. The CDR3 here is CASSQGLAGISYEQYF. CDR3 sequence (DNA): TGTGCCAGCAGCCAAGGCCTAGCGGGGATCTCCTACGAGCAGTACTTC.

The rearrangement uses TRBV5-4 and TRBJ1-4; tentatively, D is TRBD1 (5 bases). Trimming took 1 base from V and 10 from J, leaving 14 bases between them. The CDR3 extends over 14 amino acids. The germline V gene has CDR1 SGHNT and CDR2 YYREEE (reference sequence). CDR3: CASSLQGAGRKLFF. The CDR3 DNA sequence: TGTGCCAGCAGCTTGCAGGGAGCGGGTCGAAAACTGTTTTTT.

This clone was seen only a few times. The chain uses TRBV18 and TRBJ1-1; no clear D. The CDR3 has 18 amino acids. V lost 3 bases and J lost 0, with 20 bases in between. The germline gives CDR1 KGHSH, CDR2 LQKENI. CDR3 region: CASSPPSRRADMNTEAFF. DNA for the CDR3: TGTGCCAGCTCACCCCCATCTCGGCGGGCAGACATGAACACTGAAGCTTTCTTT. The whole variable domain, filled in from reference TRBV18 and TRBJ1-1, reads NAGVMQNPRHLVRRRGQEARLRCSPMKGHSHVYWYRQLPEEGLKFMVYLQKENIIDESGMPKERFSAEFPKEGPSILRIQQVVRGDSAAYFCASSPPSRRADMNTEAFFGQGTRLTVV.

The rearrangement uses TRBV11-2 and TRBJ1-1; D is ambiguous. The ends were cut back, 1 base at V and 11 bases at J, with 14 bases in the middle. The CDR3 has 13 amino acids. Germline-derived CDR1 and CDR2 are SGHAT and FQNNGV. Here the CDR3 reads CASSLGGRERAFF. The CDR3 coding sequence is TGTGCCAGCAGCTTAGGAGGAAGGGAGCGGGCTTTCTTT. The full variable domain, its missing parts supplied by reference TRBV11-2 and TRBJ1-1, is EAGVAQSPRYKIIEKRQSVAFWCNPISGHATLYWYQQILGQGPKLLIQFQNNGVVDDSQLPKDRFSAERLKGVDSTLKIQPAKLEDSAVYLCASSLGGRERAFFGQGTRLTVV.

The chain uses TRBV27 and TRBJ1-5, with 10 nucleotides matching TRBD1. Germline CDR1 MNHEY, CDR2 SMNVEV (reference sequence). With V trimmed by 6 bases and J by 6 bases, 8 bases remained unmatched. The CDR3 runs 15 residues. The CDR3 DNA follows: TGTGCCAGCAGGCCCGGACAGGGGGGAGGTCAGCCCCAGCATTTT. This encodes CASRPGQGGGQPQHF.